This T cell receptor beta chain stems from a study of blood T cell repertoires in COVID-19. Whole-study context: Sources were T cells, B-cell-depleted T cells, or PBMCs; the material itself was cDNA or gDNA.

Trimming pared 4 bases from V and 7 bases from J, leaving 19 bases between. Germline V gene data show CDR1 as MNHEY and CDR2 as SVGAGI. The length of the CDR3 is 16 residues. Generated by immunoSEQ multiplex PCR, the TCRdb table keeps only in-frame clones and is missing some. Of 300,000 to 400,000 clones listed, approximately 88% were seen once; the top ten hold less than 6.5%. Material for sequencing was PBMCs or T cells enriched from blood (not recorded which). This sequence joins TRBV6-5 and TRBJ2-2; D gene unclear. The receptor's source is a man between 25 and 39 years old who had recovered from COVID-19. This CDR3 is CASSSKTLEVGGELFF. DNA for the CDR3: TGTGCCAGCAGTTCCAAAACCTTAGAGGTGGGCGGGGAGCTGTTTTTT.